This T cell receptor (beta chain) was sequenced in a study of T cells in Graves' hyperthyroidism and ophthalmopathy (dated by TCRdb to about 2019). General notes on the study: Peripheral blood samples were taken at the time of initial diagnosis, prior to any treatment. To identify TCR V-J signatures that set the groups apart, the researchers used a discovery cohort of 100 patients, made up of roughly 40 with Graves' ophthalmopathy and 55 to 65 with stable Graves' hyperthyroidism. Prospective prediction of ophthalmopathy was tested in an independent validation cohort consisting of 18 to 20 hyperthyroidism patients and 15 to 17 patients who later progressed to ophthalmopathy. The approximately 100 discovery patients were divided at random into training and test sets in a 7:3 ratio. The study also compared thyroid tissue and blood T-cell repertoires from five or six Graves' hyperthyroidism patients. Once sampling was done, hyperthyroidism patients were given methimazole at a starting dose of 30 mg daily, whereas ophthalmopathy patients were given high-dose intravenous methylprednisolone. The paper describes TCR Vbeta CDR3 sequencing of around 140 peripheral blood samples, made up of 43 ophthalmopathy patients, over 70 hyperthyroidism patients and roughly 17 progressor patients. Here is what the overall study found, with its caveats: Most expanded thyroid clonotypes (frequency above 0.001) were also detected in blood, a finding suggesting that blood repertoires may reflect thyroid immune responses. A model built on a 13 V-J signature distinguished ophthalmopathy from stable hyperthyroidism, reaching about 88% sensitivity and about 81% specificity in cross-validation and 80%/75% in testing. Sample size was not statistically predetermined, and investigators were not blinded to group allocation. During validation, the model predicted progression to ophthalmopathy a median of about 6.5 months ahead of onset, with more than 55% sensitivity and less than 85% specificity.

The table lists this clonotype with many counts. Its antigen target is currently unknown. No much larger clonotype is one base removed from it; base qualities were not supplied. In the germline V gene, CDR1 corresponds to MDHEN and CDR2 to SYDVKM. V and J are trimmed by 2 bases and 4 bases, and the gene matches miss 3 bases of the junction. Taken from cysteine to phenylalanine, the CDR3 has 15 residues. Solely the CDR3 DNA is kept, with 45 bases framed from the first base. A patient counted as having stable Graves' hyperthyroidism if no progression to ophthalmopathy occurred over 18 months of follow-up. The hyperthyroidism patients were between 18 and 65 years old and newly diagnosed, with a disease duration of less than 2 months. The study excluded patients with uncontrolled infections, other autoimmune diseases, pregnancy or lactation. Diagnoses were based on clinical symptoms, serum thyroxine and TRAb, thyroid ultrasound and orbital computed tomography. PBMCs were isolated from approximately 10 ml of fresh peripheral blood by Ficoll-Paque density gradient centrifugation. Total RNA was extracted with Trizol reagent, and quality was checked on an Agilent 2100 Bioanalyzer.

The TCR beta CDR3 regions were amplified from the RNA transcripts. The first round of RT-PCR for the TCR CDR3 was performed with the HTBI primer set and the Qiagen OneStep RT-PCR kit. The libraries were constructed in a second round of multiplex PCR and then size-selected and purified. The libraries were sequenced on an Illumina HiSeq2000 using paired-end 100 bp reads. On the study's bioinformatics: SOAPnuke was used to process the raw data, with reads discarded if the reads contained adapters or uncalled bases, had a mean Phred below 15, or lacked an exact constant-primer or identifier match. High-quality paired reads were merged using COPE v1.2.5, and each unique nucleotide sequence was defined as a clonotype. MiTCR v1.1 was used to align clonotypes to the IMGT TRBV, TRBD and TRBJ reference segments. The analysis included only V-J combinations with a frequency above 0.0001, which together covered 99% to 99.2% of the repertoires. The TCS score was defined as the ratio of F50 (clonal expansion) to E x V (chaos), calculated using BLOSUM62-based TCRdist between CDR3 peptides within each V-J. Welch's t-statistics and random forest reduced fewer than 550 V-J features to 10 to 15, which were used in a naive Bayes classifier (R e1071). The public reads were reprocessed in TCRdb via fastp at Q25 and MiXCR, keeping in-frame beta chains. Each CDR3 protein appears once, grouped with its most common genes and DNA. The V and J calls come from TCRdb's annotation, not from the publication. The sample table records 350,000 or so distinct CDR3 sequences; around 23% of these occur just once. Of the sample, 50% is held by the ten largest clones.

The chain is made from TRBV28 and TRBJ2-1; TRBD1 matches 9 bases in the middle. This sequence originates from a woman aged 50 to 60 with Graves' hyperthyroidism. The sample taken for sequencing was blood. The CDR3 loop reads CASSLRGQGYNEQFF. The bases are TGTGCCAGCAGTTTAAGGGGACAGGGTTACAATGAGCAGTTCTTC.